This passage covers 8 T cell receptor beta chains from one sample sequenced in a study of blood T cell repertoires in COVID-19. Libraries were prepared by immunoSEQ multiplex PCR; TCRdb keeps only in-frame clonotypes and omits some of them. The table lists about 62,000 clones, just over 85% of them singletons, with 1% to 1.5% in the top ten. What was sequenced was peripheral blood. Receptor source: a woman aged 80 or older with acute or convalescent COVID-19.

The chain has TRBV25-1 and TRBJ2-3; 8 positions agree with TRBD2. CDR1 is MGHDK and CDR2 is SYGVNS in the germline V gene. The CDR3 is made up of 14 amino acids. V trimming: 6 bases; J trimming: 4 bases; junction bases outside the gene matches: 6. The CDR3 DNA is TGTGCCAGCAGAGAGACTAGCGTGGCAGATACGCAGTATTTT. Its translation is CASRETSVADTQYF.

This sequence joins TRBV9 and TRBJ2-2, with TRBD1 identical over 7 bases. V was clipped by 0 bases and J by 2 bases; unmatched bases: 4. This CDR3 is built from 16 residues. Germline V gene sequence: CDR1 SGDLS, CDR2 YYNGEE. The CDR3 is CASSVEGQPNTGELFF. For the CDR3, the DNA is TGTGCCAGCAGCGTAGAGGGACAGCCAAACACCGGGGAGCTGTTTTTT.

V gene TRBV11-2 combines with J gene TRBJ2-5, with 10 bases fitting TRBD2. The CDR3 contains 16 residues. CDR1 and CDR2 (germline): SGHAT, FQNNGV. V trimming: 1 base; J trimming: 5 bases; junction bases outside the gene matches: 7. The CDR3 reads CASSLVGLAGVETQYF. CDR3 DNA: TGTGCCAGCAGCTTAGTGGGCCTAGCGGGAGTGGAGACCCAGTACTTC.

J is TRBJ1-5 and V is TRBV19; a weak D match, TRBD1 (5 bases). The CDR3 contains 15 residues. CDR1 LNHDA and CDR2 SQIVND come from the germline V gene (reference sequence). Deletions cut 6 bases from V and 4 bases from J, with 16 bases between. This chain's CDR3 is CASRGGQRENQPQHF. For the CDR3, the DNA is TGTGCCAGTAGGGGAGGACAAAGGGAGAATCAGCCCCAGCATTTT. Drawing the rest from reference TRBV19 and TRBJ1-5, the complete variable domain is DGGITQSPKYLFRKEGQNVTLSCEQNLNHDAMYWYRQDPGQGLRLIYYSQIVNDFQKGDIAEGYSVSREKKESFPLTVTSAQKNPTAFYLCASRGGQRENQPQHFGDGTRLSIL.

This chain joins TRBV19 and TRBJ1-5; 8 bases are shared with TRBD1. Per the germline V gene, CDR1 is LNHDA and CDR2 is SQIVND (reference sequence). The CDR3 is 17 amino acids. Trimming at V came to 4 bases and at J to 2 bases, leaving 10 bases not matched to a gene. The CDR3 DNA is TGTGCCAGTAGTACTTCATCGGAGACAGGGGGCAATCAGCCCCAGCATTTT. Its translation: CASSTSSETGGNQPQHF.

The chain has TRBV11-2 and TRBJ2-7; TRBD2 might be the D (6 bases). CDR3 length: 14 amino acids. CDR1 is SGHAT and CDR2 is FQNNGV in the germline V gene. Trimming removed 5 bases from V and 8 bases from J, with 19 bases in between. This CDR3 is CASSLGGSWTKQYF. DNA of the CDR3: TGTGCCAGCAGCCTGGGGGGTTCTTGGACAAAGCAGTACTTC.

The chain links TRBV24-1 to TRBJ1-2, with a weak D call TRBD1 (6 bases). The CDR3 has 15 amino acids. CDR1 and CDR2 (germline): KGHDR, SFDVKD. The V gene lost 1 base and the J gene lost 1 base, with 9 bases spanning the gap. The CDR3 DNA reads TGTGCCACCAGTGATTTCGCAGGGGTTAACTATGGCTACACCTTC. Its protein is CATSDFAGVNYGYTF.

The J gene is TRBJ2-1, the V gene TRBV7-2; D possibly corresponds to TRBD1 (6 bases). Germline V CDR1 and CDR2: SGHTA, FQGNSA. V lost 5 bases and J lost 8, with 13 bases in between. The CDR3 sequence is 13 residues long. The CDR3 bases are TGTGCCAGCAGCCCCCAATCAGGGGATGAGCAGTTCTTC. Protein: CASSPQSGDEQFF.